These 32 T cell receptor beta chains were sequenced from one sample in a study of beta chain features in type 1 diabetes. Expressed TCRB transcripts were sequenced, since all the RNA that had been isolated was reverse transcribed. TCRdb keeps only in-frame clones here, not all; method: immunoSEQ multiplex PCR. There are about 620,000 clones in the sample; around 15% occur only once, and about 0.097% lies in the top ten. The sequenced sample consisted of naive CD4+ T cells from blood. The source of these receptors is a man aged 18 to 30 in good health.

V and J are TRBV25-1 and TRBJ2-4; no clear D. The germline V and J ends were trimmed by 7 bases and 4 bases, with 8 bases remaining between them. CDR3 length equals 12 residues. The germline V gene has CDR1 MGHDK and CDR2 SYGVNS. The CDR3 DNA reads TGTGCCAGCAAGGGATGGAAAAACATTCAGTACTTC. Translation: CASKGWKNIQYF. The full variable domain, completed using reference TRBV25-1 and TRBJ2-4, is EADIYQTPRYLVIGTGKKITLECSQTMGHDKMYWYQQDPGMELHLIHYSYGVNSTEKGDLSSESTVSRIRTEHFPLTLESARPSHTSQYLCASKGWKNIQYFGAGTRLSVL.

The chain recombines TRBV7-9 with TRBJ1-5; 12 nucleotides agree with TRBD1. J lost 4 bases, V lost 5 bases, and 6 bases had no gene match. From germline, CDR1 is SEHNR and CDR2 FQNEAQ (reference sequence). The CDR3 consists of 16 residues. Written as DNA, the CDR3 is TGTGCCAGCAGCCCTATGGGACAGGGGGCGAATCAGCCCCAGCATTTT. Its protein product is CASSPMGQGANQPQHF.

The chain carries TRBV5-4 and TRBJ1-1, with 10 bases identical to TRBD1. Germline V gives CDR1 SGHNT, CDR2 YYREEE (reference sequence). The V and J ends lost 3 bases and 2 bases, in that order; junction bases with no gene match: 4. CDR3 length: 15 amino acids. The CDR3 is CASSYRDRGNTEAFF. The CDR3 DNA follows: TGTGCCAGCAGCTACCGGGACAGGGGAAACACTGAAGCTTTCTTT.

The CDR3 DNA sequence: TGTGCCAGCAGCCGGGGGGACAGCCGGGCCGTTCGGGAGCAGTACTTC. Translated, it gives CASSRGDSRAVREQYF. The chain has TRBV5-4 and TRBJ2-7; the D gene could be TRBD1 or TRBD2 (7 bases each). Trimming removed 4 bases at V and 7 bases at J, with 24 bases between. This CDR3 has 16 residues. Germline CDR1 and CDR2: SGHNT and YYREEE (reference sequence).

The rearrangement uses TRBV7-2 and TRBJ2-5, with 11 bases identical to TRBD2. Germline V gene sequence: CDR1 SGHTA, CDR2 FQGNSA. The V segment lost 5 bases and the J segment 7 bases; nucleotides outside the gene matches: 15. This CDR3 has 17 amino acids. The CDR3 bases are TGTGCCAGCAGCCCCCCGGGACTAGCGGCTCTAGGGGGGACCCAGTACTTC. Protein product: CASSPPGLAALGGTQYF.

A few counts support this clone. The chain carries TRBV4-3 and TRBJ1-2; D is undetermined. Germline loops: CDR1 LGHNA, CDR2 YSLEER. CDR3 size: 15 residues. V lost 0 bases and J 2 bases, leaving 10 bases between the germline ends. CDR3 sequence: CASSQDRIGNYGYTF. CDR3 bases: TGCGCCAGCAGCCAAGATCGGATTGGGAACTATGGCTACACCTTC.

This clone occurred a few times. The genes are TRBV28 and TRBJ2-3, with a weak D call TRBD2 (6 bases). The V gene lost 7 bases and the J gene lost 2 bases, with 13 bases spanning the gap. Germline CDR1 and CDR2: MDHEN and SYDVKM. The CDR3 covers 14 residues. CDR3 DNA sequence: TGTGCCAGCAACCGACTAGTGATCACAGATACGCAGTATTTT. Protein sequence: CASNRLVITDTQYF.

This clone was seen a handful of times. This rearrangement joins TRBV6-5 to TRBJ2-5; 11 bases map to TRBD1. CDR3 size: 16 residues. V gave up 2 bases and J gave up 6 bases; unmatched junction bases: 8. Germline V gives CDR1 MNHEY, CDR2 SVGAGI. This CDR3 reads CASSYTGTGGWKTQYF. The CDR3 DNA follows: TGTGCCAGCAGTTACACCGGGACAGGGGGATGGAAGACCCAGTACTTC.

This clone was detected only a few times. The CDR3 region is CASSFTSGFYEQYF. CDR3 bases: TGTGCCAGCAGCTTTACTAGCGGATTCTACGAGCAGTACTTC. The chain has TRBV7-2 and TRBJ2-7, with 8 bases that match TRBD2. Trimming cost V 3 bases and J 3 bases; bases outside gene matches: 4. Germline V lookup: CDR1 SGHTA, CDR2 FQGNSA. The CDR3 sequence is 14 residues long. The full variable domain, rest sourced from reference TRBV7-2 and TRBJ2-7, is GAGVSQSPSNKVTEKGKDVELRCDPISGHTALYWYRQSLGQGLEFLIYFQGNSAPDKSGLPSDRFSAERTGGSVSTLTIQRTQQEDSAVYLCASSFTSGFYEQYFGPGTRLTVT.

The chain employs TRBV11-2 and TRBJ2-7, with D perhaps TRBD1 (5 bases). Between the trimmed V and J ends, which lost 0 bases and 2 bases, there was a span of 14 bases. In germline, CDR1 is SGHAT, CDR2 FQNNGV. The CDR3 consists of 16 residues. The CDR3 protein is CASSLEFGQGTYEQYF. CDR3 nucleotides: TGTGCCAGCAGCTTAGAGTTCGGGCAGGGTACCTACGAGCAGTACTTC.

The sample holds a few counts of this clone. The chain has TRBV27 and TRBJ1-2; no definite D call. Germline V gene data show CDR1 as MNHEY and CDR2 as SMNVEV (reference sequence). The V end lost 4 bases, the J end lost 6 bases, and 12 bases lay between the germline ends. The CDR3 consists of 13 residues. The CDR3 DNA reads TGTGCCAGCAGTTCCGACATGGTTCATGGCTACACCTTC. Its protein is CASSSDMVHGYTF.

The chain recombines TRBV6-5 with TRBJ1-2; D uncertain. Looked up from germline, CDR1 is MNHEY and CDR2 is SVGAGI. This CDR3 spans 11 amino acids. Trimming removed 4 bases from V and 5 bases from J, with 5 bases in between. The CDR3 region is CASSSHYGYTF. CDR3 DNA: TGTGCCAGCAGTTCTCATTATGGCTACACCTTC.

This clone was counted a few times. This sequence joins TRBV7-9 and TRBJ1-2; 8 bases are a match to TRBD1. The CDR3 runs 15 residues. Looked up from germline, CDR1 is SEHNR and CDR2 is FQNEAQ (reference sequence). Losses at the gene ends were 3 bases for V and 0 bases for J; bases not matched to a gene: 3. CDR3 DNA sequence: TGTGCCAGCAGCTTGGGACAGGAGGCTAACTATGGCTACACCTTC. Translating it yields CASSLGQEANYGYTF.

This clone was recorded a few times. The rearrangement uses TRBV5-1 and TRBJ2-2; D might be TRBD1 (6 bases). CDR3 length: 15 residues. With 4 bases removed from V and 1 base from J, the gap between germline ends came to 11 bases. In germline, CDR1 is SGHRS, CDR2 YFSETQ. The CDR3 protein is CASSLGQQNTGELFF. The CDR3 DNA sequence: TGCGCCAGCAGCCTCGGACAGCAGAACACCGGGGAGCTGTTTTTT. Drawing the rest from reference TRBV5-1 and TRBJ2-2, the complete variable domain is KAGVTQTPRYLIKTRGQQVTLSCSPISGHRSVSWYQQTPGQGLQFLFEYFSETQRNKGNFPGRFSGRQFSNSRSEMNVSTLELGDSALYLCASSLGQQNTGELFFGEGSRLTVL.

The chain uses TRBV10-3 and TRBJ1-5, with no clear D. Germline CDR1 ENHRY, CDR2 SYGVKD. The length of the CDR3 is 15 residues. V was shortened by 10 bases and J by 0 bases, with 16 bases between the two germline ends. CDR3 nucleotide sequence: TGTGCCACCAGCCCTGGGGTAAATAGCAATCAGCCCCAGCATTTT. This encodes CATSPGVNSNQPQHF.

Only a few counts were recorded for this clone. This chain joins TRBV7-2 and TRBJ2-7, with 8 bases identical to TRBD1. Germline CDR1 is SGHTA and CDR2 is FQGNSA. The CDR3 is 15 residues long. The junction had 9 bases not matched to a gene; V was cut back by 8 bases and J by 0 bases. This CDR3 is CASSLGQGTSYEQYF. The CDR3 region has the DNA TGTGCCAGCTCACTTGGACAGGGAACCTCCTACGAGCAGTACTTC. The full variable domain, rest sourced from reference TRBV7-2 and TRBJ2-7, is GAGVSQSPSNKVTEKGKDVELRCDPISGHTALYWYRQSLGQGLEFLIYFQGNSAPDKSGLPSDRFSAERTGGSVSTLTIQRTQQEDSAVYLCASSLGQGTSYEQYFGPGTRLTVT.

This clone was seen more than once but under ten times. The V and J genes are TRBV12-5 and TRBJ1-5, with a possible D match to TRBD1 (6 bases). The germline CDR1 and CDR2 sequences are LGHNT and FRNRAP. CDR3 length equals 17 residues. Between the trimmed V and J ends, which lost 7 bases and 3 bases, there was a span of 22 bases. The CDR3 region has the DNA TGTGCTAGTGCCAGGACAGACGGGACTTTTTTCAATCAGCCCCAGCATTTT. This codes for CASARTDGTFFNQPQHF.

This clone was counted only a few times. The chain combines TRBV7-2 with TRBJ2-5; perhaps TRBD1 as D (6 bases). Trimming removed 5 bases from V and 4 bases from J, with 17 bases in between. The germline V gene encodes CDR1 SGHTA and CDR2 FQGNSA. This CDR3 is built from 15 residues. CDR3 DNA sequence: TGTGCCAGCAGCCGCCTGACAGGACGGGGAGAGACCCAGTACTTC. Translated: CASSRLTGRGETQYF.

V and J are TRBV4-3 and TRBJ1-2; a possible D gene is TRBD1 (6 bases). CDR1 LGHNA and CDR2 YSLEER come from the germline V gene. The CDR3 runs to 13 residues. V lost 2 bases to trimming and J lost 6 bases, with 10 bases between them. CDR3 in amino acids: CASSQPGVDGYTF. The DNA for the CDR3 is TGCGCCAGCAGCCAACCAGGGGTTGATGGCTACACCTTC.

There are a few counts of this clone. The chain recombines TRBV10-3 with TRBJ2-3; D is undetermined. Germline loops: CDR1 ENHRY, CDR2 SYGVKD. V lost 0 bases, J lost 8 bases, and 6 bases lay in between. The length of the CDR3 is 12 residues. DNA of the CDR3: TGTGCCATCAGTGAGTCGGAAATTACGCAGTATTTT. This encodes CAISESEITQYF.

The rearrangement uses TRBV5-1 and TRBJ2-2; TRBD2 agrees at 9 bases. J gave up 2 bases and V 4 bases, and 12 bases lay outside the gene matches. The CDR3 totals 18 residues. Germline CDR1 and CDR2: SGHRS and YFSETQ. This CDR3 is CASSRKVTSGSNTGELFF. As DNA, the CDR3 is TGCGCCAGCAGCCGGAAAGTCACTAGCGGGTCCAACACCGGGGAGCTGTTTTTT.

The rearrangement links TRBV7-2 to TRBJ2-5; unclear D gene. V shed 2 bases and J shed 9 bases, with 10 bases lying between them. Germline assignment: CDR1 SGHTA and CDR2 FQGNSA. The CDR3 sequence is 12 residues long. CDR3 sequence (DNA): TGTGCCAGCAGCTTAATGACGAGGCCCCAGTACTTC. Translating gives CASSLMTRPQYF.

V is TRBV10-3 and J is TRBJ2-2, with 7 nucleotides matching TRBD1. Germline V gives CDR1 ENHRY, CDR2 SYGVKD. J lost 4 bases, V lost 7 bases, and 9 bases had no gene match. The CDR3 is 15 residues long. For the CDR3, the DNA is TGTGCCATCAAGGGGACAGCCAAATTCACCGGGGAGCTGTTTTTT. It is translated as CAIKGTAKFTGELFF.

A few counts support this clone. This chain joins TRBV5-1 and TRBJ2-2; D possibly corresponds to TRBD2 (6 bases). V dropped 7 bases and J dropped 3 bases, with 10 bases sitting between them. The germline V gene has CDR1 SGHRS and CDR2 YFSETQ. The CDR3 consists of 13 residues. CDR3 sequence (DNA): TGCGCCAGCGGGGGGATCCACACCGGGGAGCTGTTTTTT. Residues: CASGGIHTGELFF.

V is TRBV4-1 and J is TRBJ1-5; D remains unclear. The V gene's germline CDR1 is MGHRA and CDR2 YSYEKL. Trimming shortened V by 0 bases and J by 0 bases, and 9 bases separated the two germline ends. The CDR3 is 16 amino acids. CDR3 sequence: CASSQDPAHSNQPQHF. In DNA, the CDR3 is TGCGCCAGCAGCCAAGATCCAGCCCATAGCAATCAGCCCCAGCATTTT.

In this sample, this clone turned up a few times. J is TRBJ1-1 and V is TRBV7-2; weak D call: TRBD1 (6 bases). Trimming shortened V by 0 bases and J by 10 bases, and 12 bases separated the two germline ends. Germline lookup yields CDR1 SGHTA and CDR2 FQGNSA. This CDR3 is 13 amino acids long. CDR3 nucleotide sequence: TGTGCCAGCAGCTTAGCGGACAGACGGGGAGCTTTCTTT. This codes for CASSLADRRGAFF.

The chain uses TRBV4-2 and TRBJ1-5; D gene unclear. V was shortened by 1 base and J by 0 bases, with 10 bases between the two germline ends. The CDR3 loop spans 16 amino acids. Germline CDR1 is LGHNA and CDR2 is YNFKEQ. In DNA, the CDR3 is TGTGCCAGCAGCCAAGTAGGGTTCAATAGCAATCAGCCCCAGCATTTT. Translation: CASSQVGFNSNQPQHF.

The J gene is TRBJ2-1, the V gene TRBV5-6; the D is unclear. Germline values: CDR1 SGHDT, CDR2 YYEEEE. V lost 1 base, J lost 6 bases, and 11 bases lay in between. The CDR3 runs 14 residues. The CDR3: CASSLLSGFNEQFF. The CDR3 nucleotides read TGTGCCAGCAGCTTGCTAAGTGGCTTCAATGAGCAGTTCTTC.

This clone was counted between two and nine times. V gene TRBV10-3 combines with J gene TRBJ1-1; no clear D. CDR1 and CDR2 from the germline V gene are ENHRY and SYGVKD. The V end was cut by 4 bases, the J end by 2 bases, with 8 bases between. The CDR3 is made up of 13 amino acids. In DNA form, the CDR3 reads TGTGCCATCAGTGTGAACCTAAACACTGAAGCTTTCTTT. Residues: CAISVNLNTEAFF.

This clone was counted between two and nine times. This chain connects TRBV30 to TRBJ1-2, with a weak D call TRBD1 (6 bases). Trimming stripped 8 bases from V and 5 bases from J, with 15 bases between. The CDR3 extends over 12 amino acids. CDR1 is GTSNPN, CDR2 SVGIG, per germline (reference sequence). The CDR3 DNA reads TGTGCCGGGGGGGCGGCAGGGTATGGCTACACCTTC. Translated, it gives CAGGAAGYGYTF.

This rearrangement joins TRBV9 to TRBJ2-7, with TRBD2 identical over 10 bases. After removal of 3 bases from V and 4 bases from J, the junction contained 7 bases not matched to a gene. Per germline, CDR1 SGDLS and CDR2 YYNGEE. This CDR3 has 15 amino acids. The CDR3 DNA reads as TGTGCCAGCAGCGAGAACCCACTAGCGGGATACGAGCAGTACTTC. It translates to CASSENPLAGYEQYF.

This clone has more than one count but fewer than ten. The chain joins TRBV9 to TRBJ2-3, with D unresolved. This CDR3 has 13 amino acids. Germline lookup yields CDR1 SGDLS and CDR2 YYNGEE. V was pared by 0 bases and J by 5 bases, with 7 bases between. The chain's CDR3 is CASSVDLEDTQYF. The CDR3 nucleotides read TGTGCCAGCAGCGTAGATTTGGAAGATACGCAGTATTTT.